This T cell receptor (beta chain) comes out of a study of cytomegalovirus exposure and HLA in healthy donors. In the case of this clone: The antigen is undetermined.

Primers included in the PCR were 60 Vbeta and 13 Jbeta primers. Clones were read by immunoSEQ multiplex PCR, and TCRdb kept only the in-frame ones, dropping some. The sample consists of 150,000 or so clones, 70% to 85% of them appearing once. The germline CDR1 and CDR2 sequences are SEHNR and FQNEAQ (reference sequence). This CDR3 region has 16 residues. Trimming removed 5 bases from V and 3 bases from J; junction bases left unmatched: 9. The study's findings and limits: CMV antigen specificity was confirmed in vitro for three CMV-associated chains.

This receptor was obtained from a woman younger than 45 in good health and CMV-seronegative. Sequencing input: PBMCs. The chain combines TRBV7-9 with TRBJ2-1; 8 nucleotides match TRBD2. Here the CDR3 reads CASSPTRLAGYNEQFF. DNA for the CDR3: TGTGCCAGCAGCCCTACTAGGCTAGCGGGCTACAATGAGCAGTTCTTC.